This passage covers 15 T cell receptor beta chains from one sample sequenced in a study of blood T cells in healthy people across ages. Then a second PCR, running about 7 to 11 cycles, was carried out with a sample-barcoded 5' primer and a J-beta primer mix. TCRdb re-analysed the 5' RACE reads in MiXCR, keeping a single row per CDR3 protein. The sample has 1.5 million to 2 million distinct CDR3 sequences, about two fifths seen once. Sequenced input: blood. Receptor source: a human donor in good health.

This clonotype was seen a few times. An end of the junction differs from the germline gene, which may be a read error. The V call is TRBV9, the J call TRBJ2-7, with D possibly matching TRBD2 (7 bases). Germline values: CDR1 SGDLS, CDR2 YYNGEE. This CDR3 contains 14 residues. CDR3 DNA sequence: TGTGCCGGCAGCGTCGCGGGGGACACCTACGAGCAGTACTTC. This sequence encodes CAGSVAGDTYEQYF.

This sequence joins TRBV9 and TRBJ2-5; unclear D gene. The CDR3 is made up of 13 amino acids. CDR1 is SGDLS, CDR2 YYNGEE, per germline. Trimming took off 0 bases at V and 5 bases at J, with 8 bases between the two ends. The CDR3 DNA reads as TGTGCCAGCAGCGTAGCGGTGGGGGAGACCCAGTACTTC. Its translation: CASSVAVGETQYF.

The genes are TRBV5-6 and TRBJ1-1, with 8 nucleotides matching TRBD1. In germline, CDR1 is SGHDT, CDR2 YYEEEE. The CDR3 extends over 15 amino acids. The J segment lost 4 bases and the V segment lost 1 base, leaving 6 bases of the junction unmatched. In DNA form, the CDR3 reads TGTGCCAGCAGCTTGATGGACAGGGAGCGCACTGAAGCTTTCTTT. Residues: CASSLMDRERTEAFF.

The table lists this clonotype with a count of one. The chain recombines TRBV3-1 with TRBJ2-1; D possibly corresponds to TRBD2 (5 bases). The CDR3 is made up of 14 amino acids. Between the trimmed V and J ends, which lost 10 bases and 9 bases, there was a span of 22 bases. CDR1 and CDR2 from the germline V gene are LGHDT and YNNKEL (reference sequence). The CDR3 DNA reads TGTGCCACCTGGTCGGCCGAAAGGGAGAGTGAGCAGTTCTTC. Translation gives CATWSAERESEQFF.

This clonotype has a handful of counts. A read error may account for a junction end that differs from germline. This chain links TRBV12-5 with TRBJ2-1; tentatively, D is TRBD1 (5 bases). Germline CDR1 reads LGHNT; CDR2 reads FRNRAP. CDR3 length equals 13 residues. CDR3 sequence (DNA): TGTGCCAGTGGGCAGGGCCTATCCAATGAGCAGTTCTTC. Protein sequence: CASGQGLSNEQFF. Variable domain in full (rest from reference TRBV12-5 and TRBJ2-1): DARVTQTPRHKVTEMGQEVTMRCQPILGHNTVFWYRQTMMQGLELLAYFRNRAPLDDSGMPKDRFSAEMPDATLATLKIQPSEPRDSAVYFCASGQGLSNEQFFGPGTRLTVL.

CDR3 in amino acids: CACTVHSNQPQHF. CDR3 bases: TGTGCCTGTACAGTCCATAGCAATCAGCCCCAGCATTTT. The rearrangement joins TRBV2 to TRBJ1-5; D gene unclear. There are 13 residues in the CDR3. The V gene's germline CDR1 is SNHLY and CDR2 FYNNEI. Trimming took 11 bases from V and 0 from J, leaving 11 bases between them.

The chain employs TRBV20-1 and TRBJ2-3, with D possibly matching TRBD2 (5 bases). Germline V gene sequence: CDR1 DFQATT, CDR2 SNEGSKA (reference sequence). This CDR3 has 11 residues. Deletions cut 7 bases from V and 6 bases from J, with 11 bases between. In nucleotides, the CDR3 is TGCAGTGTGGACTCTCGGGATACGCAGTATTTT. This translates into CSVDSRDTQYF.

This clonotype came up once. The V and J genes are TRBV27 and TRBJ2-7, with TRBD1 matching over 12 bases. Germline assignment: CDR1 MNHEY and CDR2 SMNVEV (reference sequence). The CDR3 is made up of 15 amino acids. V shed 5 bases and J 5 bases; nucleotides not matched to a gene: 7. The CDR3 DNA is TGTGCCAGCAGTCCACCGGGACAGGGGGCAGACGAGCAGTACTTC. This encodes CASSPPGQGADEQYF.

The V call is TRBV7-2, the J call TRBJ2-3; 7 positions match TRBD1. The junction had 7 bases not matched to a gene; V was cut back by 4 bases and J by 3 bases. CDR1 is SGHTA and CDR2 is FQGNSA in the germline V gene. The length of the CDR3 is 15 residues. The CDR3 nucleotides read TGTGCCAGCAGCTGGTGGGGACAGAAGACAGATACGCAGTATTTT. It yields the protein CASSWWGQKTDTQYF.

This clonotype was counted a few times. The gene calls are TRBV10-3 and TRBJ2-2, with 14 bases identical to TRBD2. V trimming: 6 bases; J trimming: 6 bases; junction bases outside the gene matches: 6. There are 16 residues in the CDR3. CDR1 and CDR2 from the germline V gene are ENHRY and SYGVKD. CDR3 nucleotide sequence: TGTGCCATCAGCCCGGGACTAGCGGGGGCCGCCGGGGAGCTGTTTTTT. It translates to CAISPGLAGAAGELFF.

This clonotype was counted a few times. The chain combines TRBV6-6 with TRBJ2-3, with D hard to call. This CDR3 comprises 14 residues. V lost 2 bases to trimming and J lost 6 bases, with 12 bases between them. Germline loops: CDR1 MNHNY, CDR2 SVGAGI (reference sequence). The CDR3 region is CASSYAQVGDTQYF. CDR3 sequence (DNA): TGTGCCAGCAGTTACGCCCAGGTGGGGGATACGCAGTATTTT.

This chain uses TRBV5-6 with TRBJ1-2; a possible D gene is TRBD1 (6 bases). Germline V gene sequence: CDR1 SGHDT, CDR2 YYEEEE. The CDR3 extends over 14 amino acids. The V end was cut by 4 bases, the J end by 8 bases, with 18 bases between. The CDR3 coding sequence is TGTGCCAGCAGCCCGAAGGGGGGTTATTTCGGCTACACCTTC. Protein product: CASSPKGGYFGYTF.

Only one count was recorded for this clonotype. The chain recombines TRBV29-1 with TRBJ2-1, with 10 bases lining up with TRBD2. The CDR3 spans 13 residues. Trimming at V came to 7 bases and at J to 7 bases, leaving 7 bases not matched to a gene. The germline V gene has CDR1 SQVTM and CDR2 ANQGSEA. In DNA form, the CDR3 reads TGCAGCGGTTCTCCTAGCGGGGGAAATGAGCAGTTCTTC. Its protein is CSGSPSGGNEQFF.

The chain has TRBV15 and TRBJ1-2; D not certain. There are 14 residues in the CDR3. The germline V gene encodes CDR1 LNHNV and CDR2 YYDKDF (reference sequence). Trimming took 1 base from V and 4 from J, leaving 10 bases between them. The CDR3, as DNA: TGTGCCACCAGCAGAGCCCCGGAGTCCTATGGCTACACCTTC. Translating gives CATSRAPESYGYTF.

This clonotype was seen only a few times. The rearrangement joins TRBV7-2 to TRBJ1-1; no definite D call. This CDR3 contains 13 residues. Germline V lookup: CDR1 SGHTA, CDR2 FQGNSA. The germline V and J ends were trimmed by 1 base and 11 bases, with 14 bases remaining between them. The CDR3 sequence is CASSLEIRAAAFF. The CDR3, as DNA: TGTGCCAGCAGCTTAGAGATTCGGGCTGCGGCTTTCTTT.